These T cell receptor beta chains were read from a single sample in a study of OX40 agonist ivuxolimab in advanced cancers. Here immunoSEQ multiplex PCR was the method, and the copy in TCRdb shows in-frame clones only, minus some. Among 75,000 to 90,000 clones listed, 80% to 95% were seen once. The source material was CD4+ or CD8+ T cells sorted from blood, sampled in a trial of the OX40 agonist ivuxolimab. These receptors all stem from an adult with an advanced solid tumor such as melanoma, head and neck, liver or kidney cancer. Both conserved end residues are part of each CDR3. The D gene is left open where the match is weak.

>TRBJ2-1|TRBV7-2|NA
TGTGCCAGCAGCTTAGGAGCGGTCCACAATGAGCAGTTCTTC
CASSLGAVHNEQFF
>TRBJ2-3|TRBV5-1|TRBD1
TGCGCCAGCAGTTACAGGGGGTTCACAGATACGCAGTATTTT
CASSYRGFTDTQYF
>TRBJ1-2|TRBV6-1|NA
TGTGCCAGCACCCTGGGGTCTTTCTACCGTGGCTACACCTTC
CASTLGSFYRGYTF
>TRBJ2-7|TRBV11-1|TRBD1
TGTGCCAGCAGTTTCCAGGGGGCTAGAGAGCAGTACTTC
CASSFQGAREQYF
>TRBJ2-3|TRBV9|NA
TGTGCCAGCACCTTGGGGGAGAGCACAGATACGCAGTATTTT
CASTLGESTDTQYF
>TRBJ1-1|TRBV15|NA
TGTGCCACCAGCAGAGGGGGGGCGGGGAACACTGAAGCTTTCTTT
CATSRGGAGNTEAFF
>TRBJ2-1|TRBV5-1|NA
TGCGCCAGCAGTGGTGTGGGGAGCTCCTACAATGAGCAGTTCTTC
CASSGVGSSYNEQFF
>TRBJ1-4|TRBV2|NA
TGTGCCAGCAAAGGGAACATAGCAACTAATGAAAAACTGTTTTTT
CASKGNIATNEKLFF
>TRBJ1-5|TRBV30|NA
TGTGCCTGGGCCCAGGGATTGGGCAATCAGCCCCAGCATTTT
CAWAQGLGNQPQHF
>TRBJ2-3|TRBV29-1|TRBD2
TGCAGCGTTGCTAGCGGGGTAACAGATACGCAGTATTTT
CSVASGVTDTQYF
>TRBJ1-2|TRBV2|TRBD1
TGTGCCAGCAGTACAGGACAGGGTTCCCTATATGGCTACACCTTC
CASSTGQGSLYGYTF
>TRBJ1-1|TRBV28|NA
TGTGCCACCCGAAAACAGGTTATGATGAACACTGAAGCTTTCTTT
CATRKQVMMNTEAFF
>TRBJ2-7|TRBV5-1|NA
TGCGCCAGCAGCGGGGGCAGTGGCTCCTACGAGCAGTACTTC
CASSGGSGSYEQYF
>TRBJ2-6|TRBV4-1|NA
TGCGCCAGCAGCCTCAGGGCGGGGCGGGCCGGGGCCAACGTCCTGACTTTC
CASSLRAGRAGANVLTF
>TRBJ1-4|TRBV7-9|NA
TGTGCCAGCACCTACCACCCAGTGGGTGCAACTAATGAAAAACTGTTTTTT
CASTYHPVGATNEKLFF
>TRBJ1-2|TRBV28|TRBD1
TGTGCCAGCAGGACAGGGGGCGTCTATGGCTACACCTTC
CASRTGGVYGYTF
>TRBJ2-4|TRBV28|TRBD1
TGTGCCAGCGCCGGGACAGGTGTAGCCAAAAACATTCAGTACTTC
CASAGTGVAKNIQYF